This T cell receptor (beta chain) came from a study of T-cell reconstitution after alpha-beta-depleted transplantation in children. As for this clonotype: The antigen is unknown.

Researchers prepared the TCRbeta library using unique molecular identifiers, the study reports. Using its own MiXCR run on the PCR reads, TCRdb lists one record per CDR3 protein. The top ten clones hold approximately 11% of a sample with 300,000 to 350,000 distinct CDR3 sequences, over 20% of them seen once. The germline V gene encodes CDR1 MNHEY and CDR2 SMNVEV (reference sequence). V was cut by 5 bases and J by 4 bases, with 21 bases left in between. The CDR3 runs to 17 residues. Study observations and caveats: One year after transplant, T-cell counts and diversity came mostly from newly produced T cells. Reportedly, only several hundred clones from non-depleted graft cells drove alpha-beta T-cell counts at about two months. Elevated TCRbeta diversity at day 60 was traced, in some patients, to surviving recipient T cells and thymic progenitors.

The sequenced sample was PBMCs, mostly from graft donor cells, obtained 180 days after TCRalphabeta/CD19-depleted stem cell transplant. The TCR sequence derives from a male patient younger than 18 who had a stem cell transplant for acute lymphoblastic leukemia, so the T cells may come from the graft donor. The rearrangement uses TRBV27 and TRBJ1-5, with D perhaps matching TRBD1 (6 bases). The CDR3 sequence: CASSPWGGGGHNQPQHF. CDR3 nucleotides: TGTGCCAGCAGTCCATGGGGGGGAGGGGGGCATAATCAGCCCCAGCATTTT.